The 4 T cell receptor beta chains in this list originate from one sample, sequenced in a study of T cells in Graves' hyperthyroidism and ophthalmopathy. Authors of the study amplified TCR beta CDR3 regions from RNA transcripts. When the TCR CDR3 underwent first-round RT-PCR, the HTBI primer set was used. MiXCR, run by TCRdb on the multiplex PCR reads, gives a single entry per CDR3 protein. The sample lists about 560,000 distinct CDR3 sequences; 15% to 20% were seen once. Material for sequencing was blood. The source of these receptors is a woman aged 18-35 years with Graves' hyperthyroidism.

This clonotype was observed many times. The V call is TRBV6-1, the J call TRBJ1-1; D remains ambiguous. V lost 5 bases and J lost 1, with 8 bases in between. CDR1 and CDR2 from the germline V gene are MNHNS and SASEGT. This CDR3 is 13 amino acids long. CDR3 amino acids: CASSFNRNTEAFF. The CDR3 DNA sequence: TGTGCCAGCAGTTTTAACAGGAACACTGAAGCTTTCTTT.

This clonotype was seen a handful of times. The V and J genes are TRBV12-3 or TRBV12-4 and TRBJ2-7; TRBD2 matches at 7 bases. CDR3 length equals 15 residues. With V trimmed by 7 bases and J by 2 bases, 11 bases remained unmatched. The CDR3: CASKTGASGAYEQYF. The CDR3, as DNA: TGTGCCAGCAAAACTGGGGCTAGCGGCGCCTACGAGCAGTACTTC.

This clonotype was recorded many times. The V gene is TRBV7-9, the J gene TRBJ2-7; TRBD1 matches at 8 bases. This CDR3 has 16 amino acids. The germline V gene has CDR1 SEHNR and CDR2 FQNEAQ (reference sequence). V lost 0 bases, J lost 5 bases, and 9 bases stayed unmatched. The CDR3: CASSLAMRQGANEQYF. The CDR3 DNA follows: TGTGCCAGCAGCTTAGCGATGAGGCAGGGGGCCAACGAGCAGTACTTC.

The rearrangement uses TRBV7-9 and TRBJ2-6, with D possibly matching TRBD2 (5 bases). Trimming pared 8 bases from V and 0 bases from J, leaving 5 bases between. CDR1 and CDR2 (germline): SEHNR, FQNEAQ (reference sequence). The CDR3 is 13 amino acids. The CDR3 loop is CASGSSGANVLTF. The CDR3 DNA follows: TGTGCCAGCGGGAGCTCTGGGGCCAACGTCCTGACTTTC.